Following are 14 T cell receptor beta chains from one sample sequenced in a study of neurological immune-mediated disorders. TCRdb used MiXCR to reprocess the 5' RACE reads, holding one entry per CDR3 protein. The repertoire holds roughly 34,000 distinct CDR3 sequences, with 13% as singletons. The time point here: longitudinal time-point 2. The sequenced sample was PBMCs. The receptors shown here come from a woman aged 40 to 49 in good health.

There are many counts of this clonotype. This chain joins TRBV4-1 and TRBJ2-1; D unresolved. The CDR3 sequence is 12 residues long. Trimming took 3 bases from V and 4 from J, leaving 4 bases between them. CDR1 and CDR2 from the germline V gene are MGHRA and YSYEKL. As DNA, the CDR3 is TGCGCCAGCAGCCACATGTACAATGAGCAGTTCTTC. This codes for CASSHMYNEQFF.

This clonotype was detected many times. The chain recombines TRBV20-1 with TRBJ1-6, with 7 positions matching TRBD1. The CDR3 consists of 14 residues. Unmatched junction bases numbered 6, after V lost 5 bases and J lost 5 bases. Germline-derived CDR1 and CDR2 are DFQATT and SNEGSKA (reference sequence). The CDR3: CSAGGQLHNSPLHF. Written as DNA, the CDR3 is TGCAGTGCTGGGGGACAGCTTCATAATTCACCCCTCCACTTT.

Ten or more counts support this clonotype. The chain uses TRBV29-1 and TRBJ1-5, with TRBD1 matching 7 bases. Germline V gene sequence: CDR1 SQVTM, CDR2 ANQGSEA. The CDR3 contains 17 residues. Trimming cost V 6 bases and J 7 bases; bases outside gene matches: 21. The CDR3 loop is CSVIPGTAFQIGQPQHF. The CDR3, as DNA: TGCAGCGTGATCCCCGGGACAGCGTTTCAAATAGGACAGCCCCAGCATTTT.

This clonotype appeared many times. V usage is TRBV6-6 and J usage is TRBJ1-2, with 10 bases identical to TRBD1. The germline V gene encodes CDR1 MNHNY and CDR2 SVGAGI (reference sequence). The CDR3 runs to 14 residues. The trim removed 6 bases at V and 5 bases at J, leaving 6 bases unmatched. The CDR3 sequence: CASSPGTGVYGYTF. DNA of the CDR3: TGTGCCAGCAGCCCCGGGACAGGGGTTTATGGCTACACCTTC.

The table lists this clonotype with a few counts. A clone one base away is much larger, so this may be a read error. This chain joins TRBV20-1 and TRBJ1-5, with D possibly being TRBD1 (5 bases). Germline V gene data show CDR1 as DFQATT and CDR2 as SNEGSKA (reference sequence). V lost 4 bases and J 6 bases, leaving 13 bases between the germline ends. This CDR3 has 13 amino acids. The DNA of the CDR3 is TGCAGTGCTACCGACAGTGGAGCTCAGCCCCAGCATTTT. Amino acids: CSATDSGAQPQHF.

This clonotype was detected ten times or more. This sequence joins TRBV7-3 and TRBJ2-3; 10 positions match TRBD2. The V and J ends lost 5 bases and 6 bases, in that order; junction bases with no gene match: 5. The germline V gene has CDR1 SGHTA and CDR2 FQGTGA. The CDR3 runs 14 residues. CDR3 sequence: CASSPSGSKDTQYF. For the CDR3, the DNA is TGTGCCAGCAGCCCTAGCGGGAGTAAGGATACGCAGTATTTT.

In its sample, this clonotype was seen many times. V is TRBV9 and J is TRBJ2-2; D is undetermined. Germline V gene lookup returns CDR1 SGDLS and CDR2 YYNGEE. CDR3 length: 14 residues. The V end was cut by 3 bases, the J end by 3 bases, with 9 bases between. Here the CDR3 DNA reads TGTGCCAGCAGCGGTACTATCCACACCGGGGAGCTGTTTTTT. The encoded protein is CASSGTIHTGELFF.

This clonotype occurred many times. This chain uses TRBV6-5 with TRBJ2-7; 7 bases are shared with TRBD2. There are 17 residues in the CDR3. Germline CDR1 MNHEY, CDR2 SVGAGI. V trimming: 6 bases; J trimming: 1 base; junction bases outside the gene matches: 15. CDR3 sequence: CASRKNVGGTASYEQYF. The CDR3 DNA is TGTGCCAGCAGGAAGAACGTCGGGGGGACTGCTTCCTACGAGCAGTACTTC.

In this sample, this clonotype turned up many times. This chain joins TRBV20-1 and TRBJ2-5; D is possibly TRBD1 or TRBD2 (5 bases each). This CDR3 comprises 12 residues. Per the germline V gene, CDR1 is DFQATT and CDR2 is SNEGSKA (reference sequence). The CDR3 sequence: CSFEGPAETQYF. The CDR3 DNA reads TGCAGCTTCGAGGGGCCGGCAGAGACCCAGTACTTC.

The chain joins TRBV5-1 to TRBJ2-2, with TRBD2 matching over 9 bases. The CDR3 runs to 15 residues. V lost 6 bases, J lost 5 bases, and 8 bases stayed unmatched. Germline values: CDR1 SGHRS, CDR2 YFSETQ. The CDR3 DNA is TGCGCCAGCAACACCTTAGCGGGAGTAACCGGGGAGCTGTTTTTT. Its protein is CASNTLAGVTGELFF.

CDR3 in amino acids: CASSPPGPTPGELFF. The CDR3 coding sequence is TGTGCCAGCTCACCACCGGGACCGACACCCGGGGAGCTGTTTTTT. J is TRBJ2-2 and V is TRBV18; possibly TRBD1 or TRBD2 for D (5 bases each). The V and J ends lost 0 bases and 6 bases respectively, with 11 bases between them. The V gene's germline CDR1 is KGHSH and CDR2 LQKENI. The CDR3 is 15 amino acids.

This clonotype showed up many times. V and J are TRBV5-6 and TRBJ1-1; 8 positions match TRBD1. Germline values: CDR1 SGHDT, CDR2 YYEEEE. The V segment lost 4 bases and the J segment 8 bases; nucleotides outside the gene matches: 1. This CDR3 is built from 11 residues. The CDR3 is CASSRTGEAFF. The CDR3 region has the DNA TGTGCCAGCAGCAGGACAGGGGAAGCTTTCTTT.

There are many counts of this clonotype. The chain carries TRBV7-2 and TRBJ2-5; D is uncertain. The CDR3 consists of 13 residues. CDR1 and CDR2 from the germline V gene are SGHTA and FQGNSA. V was pared by 1 base and J by 7 bases, with 10 bases between. CDR3 sequence (DNA): TGTGCCAGCAGCTTAGTCCGCTCAGGGACCCAGTACTTC. Amino acids: CASSLVRSGTQYF.

This clonotype is medium-sized. The rearrangement links TRBV5-1 to TRBJ2-7, with D tentatively TRBD2 (6 bases). The germline V gene has CDR1 SGHRS and CDR2 YFSETQ. The germline V and J ends were trimmed by 0 bases and 4 bases, with 11 bases remaining between them. The CDR3 is made up of 14 amino acids. CDR3 in DNA: TGCGCCAGCAGCTTGGGGGAGGCAGGTTACGAGCAGTACTTC. As protein: CASSLGEAGYEQYF.